This T cell receptor beta chain is from a study of cytomegalovirus exposure and HLA in healthy donors. PCR involved 60 Vbeta and 13 Jbeta primers. Only in-frame clones appear in the TCRdb table, and some are missing; sequencing was by immunoSEQ multiplex PCR. The sample includes under 140,000 clones, approximately 84% of them seen just once. The length of the CDR3 is 16 residues. V was shortened by 0 bases and J by 10 bases, with 17 bases between the two germline ends. The germline V gene encodes CDR1 SGHRS and CDR2 YFSETQ. This sequence originates from a man between 40 and 49 years old in good health and CMV-seronegative. Source material: PBMCs. V is TRBV5-1 and J is TRBJ1-6; possibly TRBD1 for D (5 bases). CDR3 sequence: CASSLGGGQGVSPLHF. CDR3 nucleotide sequence: TGCGCCAGCAGCTTGGGAGGAGGGCAGGGAGTGTCACCCCTCCACTTT.